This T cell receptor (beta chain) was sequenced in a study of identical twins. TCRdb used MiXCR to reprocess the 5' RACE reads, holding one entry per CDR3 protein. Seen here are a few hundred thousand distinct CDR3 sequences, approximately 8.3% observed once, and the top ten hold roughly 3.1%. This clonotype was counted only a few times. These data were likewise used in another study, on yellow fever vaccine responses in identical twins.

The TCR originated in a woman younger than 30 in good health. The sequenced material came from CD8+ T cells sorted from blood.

The CDR3 coding sequence is TGTGCCAGCAGTTTATCCCGACAGCCCTTCTCTGGAAACACCATATATTTT. This gives the protein CASSLSRQPFSGNTIYF. The chain recombines TRBV6-5 with TRBJ1-3; D might be TRBD1 (5 bases). From germline, CDR1 is MNHEY and CDR2 SVGAGI. This CDR3 comprises 17 residues. Trimming cost V 4 bases and J 0 bases, with 16 bases left between them.